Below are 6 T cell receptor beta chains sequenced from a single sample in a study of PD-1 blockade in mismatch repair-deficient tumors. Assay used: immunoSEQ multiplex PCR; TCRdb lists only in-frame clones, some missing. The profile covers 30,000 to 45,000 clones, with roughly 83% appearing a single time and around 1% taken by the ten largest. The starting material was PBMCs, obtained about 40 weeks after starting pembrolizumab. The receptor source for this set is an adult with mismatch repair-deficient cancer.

The CDR3 reads CASSLRQPTNEKLFF. CDR3 nucleotide sequence: TGCGCCAGCAGCTTGAGACAGCCAACTAATGAAAAACTGTTTTTT. The V call is TRBV5-1, the J call TRBJ1-4; D might be TRBD1 (5 bases). This CDR3 is built from 15 residues. Trimming stripped 1 base from V and 0 bases from J, with 7 bases between. Per germline, CDR1 SGHRS and CDR2 YFSETQ.

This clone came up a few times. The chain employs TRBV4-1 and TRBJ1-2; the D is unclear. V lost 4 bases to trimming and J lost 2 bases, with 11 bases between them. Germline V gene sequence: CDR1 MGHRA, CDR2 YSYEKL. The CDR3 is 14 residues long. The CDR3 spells CASSRQSVNYGYTF. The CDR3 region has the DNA TGCGCCAGCAGCCGCCAATCGGTAAACTATGGCTACACCTTC.

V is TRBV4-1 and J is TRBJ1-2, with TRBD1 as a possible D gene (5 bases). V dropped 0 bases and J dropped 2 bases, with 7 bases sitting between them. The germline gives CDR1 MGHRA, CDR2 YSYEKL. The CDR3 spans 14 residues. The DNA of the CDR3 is TGCGCCAGCAGCCAAGAGAACAGGAACTATGGCTACACCTTC. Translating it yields CASSQENRNYGYTF.

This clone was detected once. CDR3: CSVKTGTLSNTGELFF. The CDR3 region has the DNA TGCAGCGTAAAGACGGGGACTCTTTCGAACACCGGGGAGCTGTTTTTT. The genes are TRBV29-1 and TRBJ2-2, with D perhaps matching TRBD2 (6 bases). V was shortened by 6 bases and J by 0 bases, with 17 bases between the two germline ends. Germline V CDR1 and CDR2: SQVTM, ANQGSEA. The CDR3 has 16 residues.

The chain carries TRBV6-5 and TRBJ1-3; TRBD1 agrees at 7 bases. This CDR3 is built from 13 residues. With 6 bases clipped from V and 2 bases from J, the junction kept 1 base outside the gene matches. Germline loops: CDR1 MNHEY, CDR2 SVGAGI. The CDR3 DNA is TGTGCCAGCAGCGGACAGGCTGGAAACACCATATATTTT. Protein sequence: CASSGQAGNTIYF.

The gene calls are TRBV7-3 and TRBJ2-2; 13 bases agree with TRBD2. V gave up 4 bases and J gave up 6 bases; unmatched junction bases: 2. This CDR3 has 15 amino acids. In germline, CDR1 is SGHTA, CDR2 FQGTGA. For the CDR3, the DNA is TGTGCCAGCAGCTCCGGACTAGCGGGAGCCGGGGAGCTGTTTTTT. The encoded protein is CASSSGLAGAGELFF.